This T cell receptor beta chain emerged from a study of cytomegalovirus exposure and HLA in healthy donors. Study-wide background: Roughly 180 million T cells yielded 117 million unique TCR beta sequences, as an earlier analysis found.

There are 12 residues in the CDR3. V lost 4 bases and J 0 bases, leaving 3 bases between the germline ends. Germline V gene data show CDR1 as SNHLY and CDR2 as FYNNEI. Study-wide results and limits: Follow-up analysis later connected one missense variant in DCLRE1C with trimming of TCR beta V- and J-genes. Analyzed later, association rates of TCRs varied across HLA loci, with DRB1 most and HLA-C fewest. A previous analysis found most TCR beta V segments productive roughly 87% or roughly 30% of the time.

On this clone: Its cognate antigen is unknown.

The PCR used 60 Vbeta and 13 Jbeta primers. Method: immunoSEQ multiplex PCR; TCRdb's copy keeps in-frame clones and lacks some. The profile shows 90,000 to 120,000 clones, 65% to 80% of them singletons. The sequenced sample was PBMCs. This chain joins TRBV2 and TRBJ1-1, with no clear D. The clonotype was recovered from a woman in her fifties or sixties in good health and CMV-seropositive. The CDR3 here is CASSAVNTEAFF. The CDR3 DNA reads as TGTGCCAGCAGTGCAGTGAACACTGAAGCTTTCTTT.